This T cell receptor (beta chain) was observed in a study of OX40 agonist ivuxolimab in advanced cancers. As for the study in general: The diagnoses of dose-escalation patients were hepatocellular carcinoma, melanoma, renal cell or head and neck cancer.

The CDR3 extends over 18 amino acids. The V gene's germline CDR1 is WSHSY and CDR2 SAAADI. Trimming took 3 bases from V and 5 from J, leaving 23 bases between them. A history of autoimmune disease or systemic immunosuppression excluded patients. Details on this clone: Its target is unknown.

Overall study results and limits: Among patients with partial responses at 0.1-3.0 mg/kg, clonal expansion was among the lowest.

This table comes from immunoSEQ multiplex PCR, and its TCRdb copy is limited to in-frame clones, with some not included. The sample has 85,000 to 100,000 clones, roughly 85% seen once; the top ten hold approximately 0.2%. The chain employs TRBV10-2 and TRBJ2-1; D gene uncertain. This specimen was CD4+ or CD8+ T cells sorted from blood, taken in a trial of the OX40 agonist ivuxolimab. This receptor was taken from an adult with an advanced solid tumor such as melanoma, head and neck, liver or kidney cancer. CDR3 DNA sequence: TGCGCCAGCAGTGATATCGTTCCTAGACCGTATGGGAACAATGAGCAGTTCTTC. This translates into CASSDIVPRPYGNNEQFF.